This is a list of T cell receptor beta chains from one sample in a study of identifying expanded T cells in peripheral blood. Sequencing was performed with immunoSEQ multiplex PCR; in TCRdb, only in-frame clones are kept and a portion is missing. Here the sample spans approximately 90,000 clones, approximately 86% being singletons. Input material: blood. The receptors stem from a person aged 18 to 75 in good health. The CDR3 runs from the conserved cysteine through the conserved F or W. Each record gives: D gene, clone size, V gene, J gene, CDR3 length, CDR3 protein, CDR3 DNA. The D gene is left open where the match is weak. Not every row has a clone size; where given, it reads once, few, many or a size class.

-	-	TRBV7-3	TRBJ2-3	14	CASSLTTSSPERYF	TGTGCCAGCAGCTTAACGACGTCGTCGCCTGAGCGGTATTTT
-	-	TRBV9	TRBJ1-2	16	CASSAPPYRDDFGYTF	TGTGCCAGCAGCGCCCCCCCGTACAGGGACGATTTTGGCTACACCTTC
-	-	TRBV4-1	TRBJ2-3	16	CASSQSKGESTDTQYF	TGCGCCAGCAGCCAATCTAAGGGGGAGTCCACAGATACGCAGTATTTT
TRBD2	-	TRBV4-3	TRBJ2-7	14	CASSQDLLAGEMYF	TGCGCCAGCAGCCAAGATCTTTTGGCGGGGGAGATGTACTTC
TRBD1	-	TRBV2	TRBJ2-5	14	CASSERTGGETQYF	TGTGCCAGCAGTGAACGGACAGGTGGAGAGACCCAGTACTTC
TRBD1	-	TRBV29-1	TRBJ2-4	15	CSVARAGTAQDIQYF	TGCAGCGTTGCAAGGGCCGGGACAGCTCAGGACATTCAGTACTTC
-	once	TRBV5-1	TRBJ1-6	16	CASSLGPDGPYSPLHF	TGCGCCAGCAGCTTGGGACCGGACGGGCCCTATTCACCCCTCCACTTT
-	-	TRBV2	TRBJ2-7	15	CASSENRYGTYEQYF	TGTGCCAGCAGTGAAAATAGATATGGGACCTACGAGCAGTACTTC
TRBD1	-	TRBV11-1	TRBJ2-3	15	CASRTNRGATDTQYF	TGTGCCAGCAGGACAAACAGGGGAGCCACAGATACGCAGTATTTT
-	once	TRBV9	TRBJ2-6	16	CASSGDSRPGANVLTF	TGTGCCAGCAGCGGAGATTCGCGGCCTGGGGCCAACGTCCTGACTTTC
-	-	TRBV18	TRBJ1-1	15	CASSPRQVVGTEAFF	TGTGCCAGCTCACCAAGACAGGTAGTTGGGACTGAAGCTTTCTTT
-	many	TRBV2	TRBJ2-7	16	CASSVSRGRPGREQYF	TGTGCCAGCAGTGTTAGTCGGGGGCGCCCAGGACGGGAGCAGTACTTC
TRBD1	-	TRBV2	TRBJ2-7	15	CASSADRGTRYEQYF	TGTGCCAGCAGTGCAGACAGGGGGACCAGATACGAGCAGTACTTC
-	-	TRBV29-1	TRBJ1-3	13	CSVAGTRGNTIYF	TGCAGCGTTGCCGGTACGCGGGGAAACACCATATATTTT
TRBD1	-	TRBV27	TRBJ2-1	17	CASSLQDGQGYYNEQFF	TGTGCCAGCAGTTTACAGGATGGACAGGGGTATTACAATGAGCAGTTCTTC
TRBD1	-	TRBV7-9	TRBJ2-7	16	CASSLAKGTGTYEQYF	TGTGCCAGCAGCTTAGCCAAAGGGACAGGTACCTACGAGCAGTACTTC
TRBD1	-	TRBV19	TRBJ2-7	15	CASRRAGTGNYEQYF	TGTGCCAGCCGAAGGGCCGGGACAGGGAACTACGAGCAGTACTTC
TRBD1	once	TRBV7-2	TRBJ1-5	13	CASSWTGVQPQHF	TGTGCCAGCAGTTGGACAGGGGTGCAGCCCCAGCATTTT
-	-	TRBV18	TRBJ1-1	12	CASSLGDTEAFF	TGTGCCAGCTCGCTTGGGGACACTGAAGCTTTCTTT
-	-	TRBV11-3	TRBJ2-7	13	CASRSRDGDEQYF	TGTGCCAGCAGATCACGGGATGGAGACGAGCAGTACTTC
TRBD2	-	TRBV7-2	TRBJ2-2	16	CASSLGLAGITGELFF	TGTGCCAGCAGCTTGGGGCTAGCGGGGATCACCGGGGAGCTGTTTTTT
TRBD1	-	TRBV10-1	TRBJ2-3	20	CASSGGTGESGTTNRDTQYF	TGCGCCAGCAGTGGAGGGACAGGGGAATCTGGAACGACCAACAGGGATACGCAGTATTTT
-	-	TRBV2	TRBJ1-4	15	CASSAGEATNEKLFF	TGTGCCAGCAGTGCCGGGGAGGCAACTAATGAAAAACTGTTTTTT
-	few	TRBV2	TRBJ1-5	16	CASSEVWTYSNQPQHF	TGTGCCAGCAGTGAAGTTTGGACATATAGCAATCAGCCCCAGCATTTT
TRBD1	-	TRBV5-1	TRBJ1-2	16	CASRLGQGGTGHGYTF	TGCGCCAGCCGCTTAGGACAGGGCGGAACGGGGCATGGCTACACCTTC
-	-	TRBV19	TRBJ2-7	12	CASSTGSYEQYF	TGTGCCAGTAGTACAGGGTCCTACGAGCAGTACTTC
-	-	TRBV5-6	TRBJ2-7	16	CASSYGPVGNSYEQYF	TGTGCCAGCAGCTATGGCCCGGTCGGCAACTCCTACGAGCAGTACTTC
TRBD1	-	TRBV4-3	TRBJ1-2	15	CASSQETGANYGYTF	TGCGCCAGCAGCCAAGAAACAGGGGCTAACTATGGCTACACCTTC
-	-	TRBV6-5	TRBJ2-7	13	CASSYSEGLAQYF	TGTGCCAGCAGTTACTCGGAGGGTTTGGCGCAGTACTTC
-	-	TRBV11-2	TRBJ1-3	12	CASSPTGNTIYF	TGTGCCAGCAGCCCAACTGGAAACACCATATATTTT
-	-	TRBV6-1	TRBJ1-1	13	CASSEVGRAEAFF	TGTGCCAGCAGTGAAGTTGGACGGGCTGAAGCTTTCTTT
TRBD2	once	TRBV5-4	TRBJ2-1	16	CASSLPLAGGLNEQFF	TGTGCCAGCAGCTTGCCTTTGGCGGGGGGGCTTAATGAGCAGTTCTTC
-	-	TRBV6-5	TRBJ1-2	12	CASSSSSGGYTF	TGTGCCAGCAGTTCGAGTTCGGGTGGCTACACCTTC
TRBD1	-	TRBV10-2	TRBJ2-2	15	CASSESGTGAGELFF	TGCGCCAGCAGTGAGTCCGGGACAGGGGCCGGGGAGCTGTTTTTT
-	-	TRBV4-3	TRBJ1-3	16	CASSQDGGRPGNTIYF	TGCGCCAGCAGCCAAGATGGGGGGAGGCCTGGAAACACCATATATTTT
TRBD2	-	TRBV25-1	TRBJ2-3	12	CASSEIRGAQYF	TGTGCCAGCAGTGAAATTCGGGGGGCGCAGTATTTT
TRBD1	-	TRBV10-1	TRBJ1-1	13	CATTRTGDTEAFF	TGCGCCACCACCCGGACAGGGGACACTGAAGCTTTCTTT
-	-	TRBV6-5	TRBJ2-2	12	CASANRAGELFF	TGTGCCAGCGCGAACAGGGCCGGGGAGCTGTTTTTT
-	-	TRBV7-9	TRBJ1-2	16	CASSPTAIRGNYGYTF	TGTGCCAGCAGCCCCACAGCCATCAGGGGCAACTATGGCTACACCTTC
-	once	TRBV5-6	TRBJ1-6	18	CASSFGTGRSSYNSPLHF	TGTGCCAGCAGCTTCGGAACCGGCAGGAGCTCCTATAATTCACCCCTCCACTTT
-	-	TRBV30	TRBJ1-2	16	CAWSVGGGGRNYGYTF	TGTGCCTGGAGTGTAGGGGGAGGGGGTCGAAACTATGGCTACACCTTC
-	once	TRBV4-3	TRBJ1-2	16	CASSRLRDTANYGYTF	TGCGCCAGCAGCCGTCTTCGGGACACAGCTAACTATGGCTACACCTTC
-	-	TRBV9	TRBJ1-4	15	CASSRLQGFNEKLFF	TGTGCCAGCAGCCGACTTCAGGGATTTAATGAAAAACTGTTTTTT
-	-	TRBV29-1	TRBJ1-2	12	CSVVKLGYGYTF	TGCAGCGTTGTGAAGCTGGGGTATGGCTACACCTTC
-	-	TRBV19	TRBJ2-2	15	CASSRGTGDTGELFF	TGTGCCAGTAGTAGGGGAACTGGCGACACCGGGGAGCTGTTTTTT
-	-	TRBV30	TRBJ1-5	13	CAWSGNSNQPQHF	TGTGCCTGGAGCGGAAATAGCAATCAGCCCCAGCATTTT
-	-	TRBV25-1	TRBJ1-1	15	CASSEWRSGVGEAFF	TGTGCCAGCAGTGAATGGCGATCAGGGGTGGGTGAAGCTTTCTTT